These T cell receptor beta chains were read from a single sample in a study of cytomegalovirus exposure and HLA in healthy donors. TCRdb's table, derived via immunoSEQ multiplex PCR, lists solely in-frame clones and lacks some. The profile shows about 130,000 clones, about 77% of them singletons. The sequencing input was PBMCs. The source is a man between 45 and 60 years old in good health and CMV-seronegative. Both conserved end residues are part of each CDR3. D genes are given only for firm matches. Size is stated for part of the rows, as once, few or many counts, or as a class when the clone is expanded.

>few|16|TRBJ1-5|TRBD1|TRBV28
CASSTPGTGGGQPQHF
TGTGCCAGCAGCACCCCAGGGACAGGGGGCGGTCAGCCCCAGCATTTT
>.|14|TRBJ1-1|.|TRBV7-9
CASSGTGYNAEAFF
TGTGCCAGCAGCGGTACAGGGTATAATGCTGAAGCTTTCTTT
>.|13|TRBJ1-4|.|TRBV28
CASSLRQDEKLFF
TGTGCCAGCAGTTTGAGACAGGATGAAAAACTGTTTTTT
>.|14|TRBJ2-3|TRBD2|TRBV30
CAWVAGGPRDTQYF
TGTGCCTGGGTAGCGGGAGGCCCTAGAGATACGCAGTATTTT
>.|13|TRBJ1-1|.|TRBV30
CAWSWGQNTEAFF
TGTGCCTGGAGTTGGGGCCAGAACACTGAAGCTTTCTTT
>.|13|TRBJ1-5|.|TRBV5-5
CASSLDTNQPQHF
TGTGCCAGCAGCCTTGACACGAATCAGCCCCAGCATTTT
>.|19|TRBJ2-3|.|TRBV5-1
CASSPVGSGTGGGTDTQYF
TGCGCCAGCAGCCCAGTGGGGTCGGGCACGGGGGGCGGCACAGATACGCAGTATTTT
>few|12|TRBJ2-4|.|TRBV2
CASSERDFIQYF
TGTGCCAGCAGTGAGAGGGATTTCATTCAGTACTTC
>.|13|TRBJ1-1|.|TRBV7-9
CASSFTGDTEAFF
TGTGCCAGCAGCTTCACAGGAGACACTGAAGCTTTCTTT
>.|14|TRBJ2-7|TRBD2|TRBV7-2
CASSTSGKVYEQYF
TGTGCCAGCAGCACTAGCGGGAAGGTCTACGAGCAGTACTTC
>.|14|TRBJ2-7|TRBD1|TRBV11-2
CASRRPGGPYEQYF
TGTGCCAGCAGACGTCCAGGGGGCCCCTACGAGCAGTACTTC
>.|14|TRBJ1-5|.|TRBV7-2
CASSSMYSNQPQHF
TGTGCCAGCAGCAGCATGTATAGCAATCAGCCCCAGCATTTT
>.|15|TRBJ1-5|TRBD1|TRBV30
CAWEKQGALGQPQHF
TGTGCCTGGGAAAAACAGGGGGCATTAGGTCAGCCCCAGCATTTT
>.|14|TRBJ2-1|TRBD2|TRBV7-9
CASSRTSDYNEQFF
TGTGCCAGCAGTAGGACTAGCGACTACAATGAGCAGTTCTTC
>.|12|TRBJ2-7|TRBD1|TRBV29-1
CSVGQGSYEQYF
TGCAGCGTAGGACAGGGTTCCTACGAGCAGTACTTC
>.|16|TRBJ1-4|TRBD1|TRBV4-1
CASSHYPPPGQEKLFF
TGCGCCAGCAGCCACTACCCACCTCCGGGACAGGAAAAACTGTTTTTT
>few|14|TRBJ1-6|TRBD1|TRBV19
CASSYRGNNSPLHF
TGTGCCAGTAGTTACAGGGGTAATAATTCACCCCTCCACTTT
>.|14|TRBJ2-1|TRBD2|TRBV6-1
CASSEVAARGEQFF
TGTGCCAGCAGTGAAGTTGCGGCGCGGGGGGAGCAGTTCTTC
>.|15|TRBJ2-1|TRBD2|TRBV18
CASSPTSGDYNEQFF
TGTGCCAGCTCACCCACTAGCGGGGATTACAATGAGCAGTTCTTC
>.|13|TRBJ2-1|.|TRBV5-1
CASRGEAYNEQFF
TGCGCCAGCAGGGGGGAGGCCTACAATGAGCAGTTCTTC
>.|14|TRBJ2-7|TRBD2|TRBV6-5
CASNKAGGSTKQYF
TGTGCCAGCAATAAAGCGGGAGGCTCGACCAAGCAGTACTTC
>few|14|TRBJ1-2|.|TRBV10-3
CAISVGGTNYGYTF
TGTGCCATCTCTGTCGGCGGCACTAACTATGGCTACACCTTC
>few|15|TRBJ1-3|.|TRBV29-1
CSVVTEGAGGNTIYF
TGCAGCGTTGTTACCGAGGGAGCAGGAGGAAACACCATATATTTT
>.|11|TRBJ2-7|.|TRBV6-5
CASSQGNEQYF
TGTGCCAGCAGTCAGGGGAACGAGCAGTACTTC
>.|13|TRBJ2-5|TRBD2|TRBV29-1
CSYTGTTEETQYF
TGCAGCTACACCGGGACTACAGAAGAGACCCAGTACTTC
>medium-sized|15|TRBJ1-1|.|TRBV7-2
CASSFSTGLNTEAFF
TGTGCCAGCAGCTTCTCGACAGGTTTGAACACTGAAGCTTTCTTT
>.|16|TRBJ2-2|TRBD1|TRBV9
CASSVHGTGNTGELFF
TGTGCCAGCAGCGTACACGGGACAGGGAACACCGGGGAGCTGTTTTTT
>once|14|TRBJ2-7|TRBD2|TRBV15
CATSRSGSAYEQYF
TGTGCCACCAGCAGAAGCGGGAGTGCCTACGAGCAGTACTTC
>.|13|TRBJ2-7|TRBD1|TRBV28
CASSLLDRAEQYF
TGTGCCAGCAGTTTACTGGACAGGGCCGAGCAGTACTTC
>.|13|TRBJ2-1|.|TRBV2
CASSGGEEDEQFF
TGTGCCAGCAGTGGGGGGGAGGAGGATGAGCAGTTCTTC
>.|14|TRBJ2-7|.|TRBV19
CASSPELSSYEQYF
TGTGCCAGTAGTCCAGAACTATCCTCCTACGAGCAGTACTTC
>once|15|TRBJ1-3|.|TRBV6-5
CASSTGGGSGNTIYF
TGTGCCAGCAGTACCGGGGGGGGGAGCGGCAACACCATATATTTT
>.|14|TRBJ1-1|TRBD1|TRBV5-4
CASSSTGANTEAFF
TGTGCCAGCAGCTCGACAGGGGCTAACACTGAAGCTTTCTTT
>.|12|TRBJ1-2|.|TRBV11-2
CASSPEIMGGSF
TGTGCCAGCAGCCCGGAGATTATGGGCGGGAGCTTC
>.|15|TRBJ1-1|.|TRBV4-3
CASSQGGQIKGEAFF
TGCGCCAGCAGCCAAGGAGGGCAGATCAAAGGTGAAGCTTTCTTT
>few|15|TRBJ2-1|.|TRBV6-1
CASSNRDSPYNEQFF
TGTGCCAGCTCTAATAGGGACTCCCCCTACAATGAGCAGTTCTTC
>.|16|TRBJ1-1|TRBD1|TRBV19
CASSDRGRSGWAEAFF
TGTGCCAGTAGCGACAGGGGGCGTTCAGGATGGGCTGAAGCTTTCTTT
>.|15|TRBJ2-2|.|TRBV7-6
CASSPGGANTGELFF
TGTGCCAGCAGCCCCGGGGGTGCGAACACCGGGGAGCTGTTTTTT
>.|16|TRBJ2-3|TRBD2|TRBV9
CASSVGLAGAEDTQYF
TGTGCCAGCAGCGTGGGACTAGCGGGAGCTGAGGATACGCAGTATTTT
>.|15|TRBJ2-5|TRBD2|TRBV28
CASSIPWAGEGTQYF
TGTGCCAGCAGTATCCCGTGGGCGGGAGAGGGGACCCAGTACTTC
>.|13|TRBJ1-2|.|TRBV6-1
CASSPRQNYGYTF
TGTGCCAGCAGCCCGAGACAGAACTATGGCTACACCTTC